This TCR beta chain derives from a study of T cell changes during pregnancy in multiple sclerosis. In its sample, this clone was seen once. The method was immunoSEQ multiplex PCR; TCRdb's version includes in-frame clones alone and lacks a portion of them. The table includes over 40,000 clones, 90% detected once. CDR1 is SGHNT and CDR2 is YYREEE in the germline V gene (reference sequence). The CDR3 runs to 14 residues. The ends were cut back, 4 bases at V and 2 bases at J, with 10 bases in the middle. Sequencing was performed on peripheral blood, taken in the second trimester of pregnancy. The chain employs TRBV5-4 and TRBJ2-4; a possible D gene is TRBD2 (6 bases). The clonotype originates from a female donor in good health, enrolled as a control in a pregnancy study. The CDR3 DNA reads as TGTGCCAGCAGCCGGGGGACCACCAAAAACATTCAGTACTTC. This translates into CASSRGTTKNIQYF.